This T cell receptor (beta chain) was observed in a study of T cells in Graves' hyperthyroidism and ophthalmopathy. The TCR beta CDR3 regions underwent amplification using RNA transcripts as the source. A first-round RT-PCR of the TCR CDR3 used the HTBI primer set. Via MiXCR, TCRdb re-called the multiplex PCR reads, giving one row per CDR3 protein. In the table there are 450,000 to 500,000 distinct CDR3 sequences, less than 25% of which are singletons. The CDR3 has 12 residues. From germline, CDR1 is SGDLS and CDR2 YYNGEE. The V end was cut by 0 bases, the J end by 1 base, with 1 base between. This clonotype was counted at least ten times. In the ophthalmopathy cohort, Clinical Activity Score was at least 3, NOSPECS grade at least 4, and duration under 3 months. The study based diagnoses on clinical symptoms, serum thyroxine and TRAb, thyroid ultrasound and orbital computed tomography.

The sequence derives from a woman in her 70s with Graves' ophthalmopathy. Sequencing was carried out using blood. The rearrangement links TRBV9 to TRBJ1-1; no definite D call. CDR3 DNA: TGTGCCAGCAGCGTAGAGAACACTGAAGCTTTCTTT. Its protein product is CASSVENTEAFF.